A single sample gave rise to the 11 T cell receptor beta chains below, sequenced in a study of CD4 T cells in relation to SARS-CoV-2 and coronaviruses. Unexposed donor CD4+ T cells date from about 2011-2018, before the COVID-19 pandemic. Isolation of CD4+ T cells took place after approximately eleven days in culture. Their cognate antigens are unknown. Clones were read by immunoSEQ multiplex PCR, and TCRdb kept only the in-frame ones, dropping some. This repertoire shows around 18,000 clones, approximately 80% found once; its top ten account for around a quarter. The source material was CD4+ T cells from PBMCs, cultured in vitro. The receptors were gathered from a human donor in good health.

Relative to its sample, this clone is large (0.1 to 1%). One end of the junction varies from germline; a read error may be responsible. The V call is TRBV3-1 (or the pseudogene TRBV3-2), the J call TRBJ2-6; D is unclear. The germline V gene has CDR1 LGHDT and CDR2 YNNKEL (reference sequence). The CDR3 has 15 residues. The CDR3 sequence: CASGQELSGANVLTF. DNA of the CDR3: TGTGCCAGCGGCCAGGAGCTCTCTGGGGCCAACGTCCTGACTTTC.

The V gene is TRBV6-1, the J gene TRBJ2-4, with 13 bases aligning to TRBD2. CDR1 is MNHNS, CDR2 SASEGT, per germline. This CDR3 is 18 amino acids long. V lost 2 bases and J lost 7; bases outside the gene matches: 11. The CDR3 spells CASSESPRGLAGRNIQYF. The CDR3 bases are TGTGCCAGCAGTGAAAGCCCTAGGGGACTAGCGGGAAGGAACATTCAGTACTTC.

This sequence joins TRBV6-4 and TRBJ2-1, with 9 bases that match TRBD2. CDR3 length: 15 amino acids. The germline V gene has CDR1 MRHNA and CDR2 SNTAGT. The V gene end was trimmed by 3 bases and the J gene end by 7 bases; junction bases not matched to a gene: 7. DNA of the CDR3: TGTGCCAGCAGTGAATTAGCGGGAGCATCGAATGAGCAGTTCTTC. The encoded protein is CASSELAGASNEQFF.

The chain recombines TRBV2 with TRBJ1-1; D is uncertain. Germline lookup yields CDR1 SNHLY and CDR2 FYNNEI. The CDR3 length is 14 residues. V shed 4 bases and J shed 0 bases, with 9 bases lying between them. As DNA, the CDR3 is TGTGCCAGCAGTGGGGCGGGATTGAACACTGAAGCTTTCTTT. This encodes CASSGAGLNTEAFF.

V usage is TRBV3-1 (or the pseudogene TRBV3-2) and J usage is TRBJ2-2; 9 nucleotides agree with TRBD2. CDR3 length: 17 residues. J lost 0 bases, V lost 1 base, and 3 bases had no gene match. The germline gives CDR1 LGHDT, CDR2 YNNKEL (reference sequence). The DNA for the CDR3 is TGTGCCAGCAGCCAAGTCGGCGGGAGGGCGAACACCGGGGAGCTGTTTTTT. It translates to CASSQVGGRANTGELFF.

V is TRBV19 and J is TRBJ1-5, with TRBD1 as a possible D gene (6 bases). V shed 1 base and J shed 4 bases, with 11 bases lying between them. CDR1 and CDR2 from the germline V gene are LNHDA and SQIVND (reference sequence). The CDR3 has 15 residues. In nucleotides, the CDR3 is TGTGCCAGTAGTATAGTCAGGGGTTTGAATCAGCCCCAGCATTTT. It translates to CASSIVRGLNQPQHF. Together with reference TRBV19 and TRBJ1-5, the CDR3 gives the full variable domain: DGGITQSPKYLFRKEGQNVTLSCEQNLNHDAMYWYRQDPGQGLRLIYYSQIVNDFQKGDIAEGYSVSREKKESFPLTVTSAQKNPTAFYLCASSIVRGLNQPQHFGDGTRLSIL.

The CDR3 here is CAWSSPGRNTEAFF. CDR3 nucleotides: TGTGCCTGGAGTAGCCCAGGGAGGAACACTGAAGCTTTCTTT. The chain couples TRBV30 to TRBJ1-1; D perhaps matches TRBD1 (5 bases). Germline lookup yields CDR1 GTSNPN and CDR2 SVGIG (reference sequence). Between the trimmed V and J ends, which lost 2 bases and 1 base, there was a span of 11 bases. This CDR3 is built from 14 residues.

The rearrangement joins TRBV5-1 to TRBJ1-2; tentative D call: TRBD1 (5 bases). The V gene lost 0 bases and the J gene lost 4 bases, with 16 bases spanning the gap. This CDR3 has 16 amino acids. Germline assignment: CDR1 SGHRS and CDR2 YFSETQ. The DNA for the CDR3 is TGCGCCAGCAGCTTGGGAGTCGACAGTCGTATCTATGGCTACACCTTC. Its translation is CASSLGVDSRIYGYTF.

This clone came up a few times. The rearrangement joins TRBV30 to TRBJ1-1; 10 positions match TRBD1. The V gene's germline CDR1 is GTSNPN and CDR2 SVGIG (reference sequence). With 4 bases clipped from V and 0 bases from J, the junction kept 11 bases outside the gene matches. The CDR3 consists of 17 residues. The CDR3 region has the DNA TGTGCCTGGAAGAATTCCGGGACAGGGGTCCTGAACACTGAAGCTTTCTTT. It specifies CAWKNSGTGVLNTEAFF.

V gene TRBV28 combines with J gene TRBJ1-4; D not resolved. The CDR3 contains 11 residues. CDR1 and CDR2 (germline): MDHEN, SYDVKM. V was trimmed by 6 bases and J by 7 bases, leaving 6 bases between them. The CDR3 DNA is TGTGCCAGCAGAGAGCTTGAAAAACTGTTTTTT. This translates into CASRELEKLFF.

CDR3 residues: CASSPGTTTGFQETQYF. The CDR3 DNA reads as TGCGCCAGCAGCCCCGGGACTACAACAGGATTTCAAGAGACCCAGTACTTC. The chain is built from TRBV5-1 and TRBJ2-5, with TRBD2 matching over 7 bases. Unmatched junction bases numbered 14, after V lost 4 bases and J lost 2 bases. The CDR3 runs to 17 residues. Germline V gene sequence: CDR1 SGHRS, CDR2 YFSETQ.